These 18 T cell receptor beta chains originate from one sample sequenced in a study of shared clonotypes between healthy human individuals. The naive CD8 fraction comprised CD45RO-negative cells positively selected for CCR7 and excluded terminally differentiated effector memory CD45RA+ cells. Sequencing was performed with immunoSEQ multiplex PCR; in TCRdb, only in-frame clones are kept and a portion is missing. The repertoire includes about 2 million clones, about 94% of them detected once, and roughly 1% sits in the top ten. Sequencing used naive CD8+ T cells sorted from blood. The origin of the receptors is a man aged 18-30 years in good health.

The gene calls are TRBV5-1 and TRBJ1-1; unclear D gene. The CDR3 has 15 amino acids. The V and J ends lost 0 bases and 1 base respectively, with 10 bases between them. CDR1 is SGHRS, CDR2 YFSETQ, per germline. The CDR3 bases are TGCGCCAGCAGCTTGGGGCCATCAAGGAACACTGAAGCTTTCTTT. Amino acid sequence: CASSLGPSRNTEAFF. The variable domain in full, completed from reference TRBV5-1 and TRBJ1-1, reads KAGVTQTPRYLIKTRGQQVTLSCSPISGHRSVSWYQQTPGQGLQFLFEYFSETQRNKGNFPGRFSGRQFSNSRSEMNVSTLELGDSALYLCASSLGPSRNTEAFFGQGTRLTVV.

As for this clone: At the DNA level, this CDR3 is encoded by other sequences in the same sample as well. This chain connects TRBV6-5 to TRBJ2-3, with no clear D. V was trimmed by 2 bases and J by 1 base, leaving 7 bases between them. Per germline, CDR1 MNHEY and CDR2 SVGAGI. CDR3 size: 14 residues. Here the CDR3 DNA reads TGTGCCAGCAGTTACGGTCCGGGCACAGATACGCAGTATTTT. Translated: CASSYGPGTDTQYF.

This rearrangement joins TRBV28 to TRBJ2-1; D perhaps matches TRBD1 (5 bases). V lost 4 bases, J lost 7 bases, and 11 bases lay in between. The germline gives CDR1 MDHEN, CDR2 SYDVKM. This CDR3 comprises 13 residues. This chain's CDR3 is CASSWLGANEQFF. DNA for the CDR3: TGTGCCAGCAGTTGGTTAGGGGCGAATGAGCAGTTCTTC.

The rearrangement uses TRBV7-8 and TRBJ2-1, with TRBD2 matching 8 bases. Germline-derived CDR1 and CDR2 are SGHVS and FQNEAQ. This CDR3 has 14 amino acids. Losses at the gene ends were 6 bases for V and 3 bases for J; bases not matched to a gene: 4. CDR3 sequence (DNA): TGTGCCAGCAGGCTCACTAGCGGCTACAATGAGCAGTTCTTC. Encoded protein: CASRLTSGYNEQFF.

This chain joins TRBV29-1 and TRBJ1-1; the match to TRBD1 covers 7 bases. With 1 base clipped from V and 3 bases from J, the junction kept 11 bases outside the gene matches. Germline assignment: CDR1 SQVTM and CDR2 ANQGSEA. This CDR3 has 16 residues. CDR3 sequence: CSVEVWQGGVDTEAFF. CDR3 nucleotide sequence: TGCAGCGTTGAAGTATGGCAGGGGGGGGTAGACACTGAAGCTTTCTTT.

Concerning this clone itself: The same CDR3 also results from other DNA sequences found in this sample. V gene TRBV6-1 combines with J gene TRBJ1-1; TRBD1 might be the D (5 bases). The V and J ends lost 6 bases and 1 base respectively, with 9 bases between them. Germline V lookup: CDR1 MNHNS, CDR2 SASEGT. CDR3 length: 13 amino acids. The CDR3 DNA reads TGTGCCAGCAGCCCGGGACCGAACACTGAAGCTTTCTTT. Amino acids: CASSPGPNTEAFF.

The chain has TRBV4-1 and TRBJ2-1, with a possible D match to TRBD2 (5 bases). Germline-derived CDR1 and CDR2 are MGHRA and YSYEKL. V was clipped by 3 bases and J by 1 base, with 16 bases between them. The CDR3 covers 17 residues. The CDR3 sequence: CASSQLMRVGSYNEQFF. The CDR3 nucleotides are TGCGCCAGCAGCCAGCTTATGAGGGTAGGGTCCTACAATGAGCAGTTCTTC.

This clone was counted a few times. The V call is TRBV4-1, the J call TRBJ2-2, with D unclear. Per germline, CDR1 MGHRA and CDR2 YSYEKL. Trimming left V 1 base short and J 2 bases short, with 8 bases between. The CDR3 extends over 15 amino acids. This chain's CDR3 is CASSQVGPNTGELFF. CDR3 in DNA: TGCGCCAGCAGCCAAGTAGGTCCCAACACCGGGGAGCTGTTTTTT.

The chain links TRBV21-1 to TRBJ2-3; the D segment call TRBD1 is taken from the table without a DNA check. TRBV21-1 is recorded as a pseudogene. This CDR3 is 16 amino acids long. In nucleotides, the CDR3 is TGTGCCAGCAGCAAAGAGCGCAGGGGGCATACAGATACGCAGTATTTT. It codes for CASSKERRGHTDTQYF.

The rearrangement uses TRBV6-4 and TRBJ2-7, with D tentatively TRBD1 (6 bases). Germline V gene data show CDR1 as MRHNA and CDR2 as SNTAGT. This CDR3 is 15 amino acids long. The V end was cut by 2 bases, the J end by 2 bases, with 13 bases between. DNA of the CDR3: TGTGCCAGCAGTGACCCCACAGGGCCCCCCTACGAGCAGTACTTC. Translating it yields CASSDPTGPPYEQYF.

V and J are TRBV4-2 and TRBJ1-3; 8 bases align to TRBD1. J lost 0 bases, V lost 2 bases, and 3 bases had no gene match. Germline lookup yields CDR1 LGHNA and CDR2 YNFKEQ. This CDR3 has 16 amino acids. The CDR3 sequence is CASSQTQGDSGNTIYF. Here the CDR3 DNA reads TGTGCCAGCAGCCAAACACAGGGGGACTCTGGAAACACCATATATTTT.

This chain connects TRBV4-1 to TRBJ2-2; no clear D. Germline CDR1 is MGHRA and CDR2 is YSYEKL. The CDR3 length is 15 residues. V shed 4 bases and J shed 8 bases, with 17 bases lying between them. The CDR3 DNA sequence: TGCGCCAGCAGCCTAACGTTACCCGCCCCAGGGGAGCTGTTTTTT. As protein: CASSLTLPAPGELFF.

A remark on this clone: A read error may account for a junction end that differs from germline. This same CDR3 is encoded by further DNA sequences in the sample. V is TRBV10-1 and J is TRBJ2-3; D unresolved. Looked up from germline, CDR1 is WNHNN and CDR2 is SYGVQD (reference sequence). The CDR3 loop spans 12 amino acids. Written as DNA, the CDR3 is TGCGCCAGCAGTGAAAGCACGGATACGCAGTATTTT. This gives the protein CASSESTDTQYF.

The chain couples TRBV7-4 to TRBJ1-3, with D unresolved. V was cut by 3 bases and J by 4 bases, with 22 bases left in between. In germline, CDR1 is SGHVT, CDR2 SQSDAQ. The CDR3 contains 18 residues. The CDR3 protein is CASSFLAKGPDSGNTIYF. The CDR3 region has the DNA TGTGCCAGCAGCTTTTTGGCGAAGGGCCCCGACTCAGGAAACACCATATATTTT.

The chain carries TRBV29-1 and TRBJ2-7; D remains ambiguous. The CDR3 length is 14 residues. From germline, CDR1 is SQVTM and CDR2 ANQGSEA. V was trimmed by 2 bases and J by 3 bases, leaving 14 bases between them. The CDR3: CSVELPGGFYEQYF. The CDR3 DNA reads as TGCAGCGTTGAACTCCCAGGTGGCTTCTACGAGCAGTACTTC.

This chain uses TRBV7-9 with TRBJ2-1; D tentatively reads TRBD1 or TRBD2 (5 bases each). V gave up 0 bases and J gave up 2 bases, with 17 bases separating them. The CDR3 is made up of 18 amino acids. The germline gives CDR1 SEHNR, CDR2 FQNEAQ (reference sequence). CDR3 bases: TGTGCCAGCAGCTTAGCGCATGGCTTTGGGACCACCTACAATGAGCAGTTCTTC. Amino acids: CASSLAHGFGTTYNEQFF.

This sequence joins TRBV30 and TRBJ2-2; no reliable D call. V was pared by 1 base and J by 0 bases, with 3 bases between. Germline V gives CDR1 GTSNPN, CDR2 SVGIG (reference sequence). CDR3 length: 13 residues. CDR3 protein: CAWSGANTGELFF. CDR3 nucleotides: TGTGCCTGGAGTGGCGCGAACACCGGGGAGCTGTTTTTT.

Note on this clone: Other DNA sequences of this sample code for an identical CDR3. J is TRBJ2-3 and V is TRBV4-1; D gene unclear. This CDR3 contains 12 residues. Trimming took 1 base from V and 3 from J, leaving 2 bases between them. The germline gives CDR1 MGHRA, CDR2 YSYEKL. The CDR3, as DNA: TGCGCCAGCAGCCAAGCTACAGATACGCAGTATTTT. As protein: CASSQATDTQYF.